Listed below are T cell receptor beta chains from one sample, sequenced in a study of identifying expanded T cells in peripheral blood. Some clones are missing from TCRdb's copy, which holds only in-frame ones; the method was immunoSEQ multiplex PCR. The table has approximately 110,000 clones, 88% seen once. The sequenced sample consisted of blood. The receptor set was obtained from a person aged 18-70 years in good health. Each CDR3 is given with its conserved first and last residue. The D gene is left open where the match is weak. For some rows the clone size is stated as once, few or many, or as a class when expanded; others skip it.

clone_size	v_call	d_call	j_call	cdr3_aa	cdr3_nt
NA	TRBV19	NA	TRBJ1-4	CASSTHSSGGDEKLFF	TGTGCCAGTAGTACCCACAGTTCGGGGGGCGATGAAAAACTGTTTTTT
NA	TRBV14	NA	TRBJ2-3	CASSQEASTDTQYF	TGTGCCAGCAGCCAAGAAGCTAGCACAGATACGCAGTATTTT
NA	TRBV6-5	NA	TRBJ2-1	CASSYWDNGWEQFF	TGTGCCAGCAGTTACTGGGACAACGGTTGGGAGCAGTTCTTC
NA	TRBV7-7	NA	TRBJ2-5	CASSLYPGQETQYF	TGTGCCAGCAGCTTATATCCAGGGCAAGAGACCCAGTACTTC
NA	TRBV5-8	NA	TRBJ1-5	CASSHRVNQPQHF	TGTGCCAGCAGCCACAGAGTAAATCAGCCCCAGCATTTT
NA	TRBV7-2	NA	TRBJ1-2	CASSHNTATYGYTF	TGTGCCAGCAGCCACAACACTGCGACCTATGGCTACACCTTC
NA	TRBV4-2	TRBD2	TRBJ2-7	CASSQDLIVGRGEQYF	TGTGCCAGCAGCCAAGATCTCATCGTGGGGAGGGGCGAGCAGTACTTC
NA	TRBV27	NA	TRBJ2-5	CASSFSGSQTQYF	TGTGCCAGCAGTTTTTCCGGGAGCCAGACCCAGTACTTC
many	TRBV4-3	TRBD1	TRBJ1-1	CASSQGTGWDTEAFF	TGCGCCAGCAGCCAAGGGACAGGGTGGGACACTGAAGCTTTCTTT
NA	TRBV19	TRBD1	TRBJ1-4	CARMDRESSKLFF	TGTGCCAGGATGGACAGGGAGTCGTCAAAACTGTTTTTT
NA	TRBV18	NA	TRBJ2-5	CASSPEGSLQETQYF	TGTGCCAGCTCACCTGAAGGGAGTCTCCAAGAGACCCAGTACTTC